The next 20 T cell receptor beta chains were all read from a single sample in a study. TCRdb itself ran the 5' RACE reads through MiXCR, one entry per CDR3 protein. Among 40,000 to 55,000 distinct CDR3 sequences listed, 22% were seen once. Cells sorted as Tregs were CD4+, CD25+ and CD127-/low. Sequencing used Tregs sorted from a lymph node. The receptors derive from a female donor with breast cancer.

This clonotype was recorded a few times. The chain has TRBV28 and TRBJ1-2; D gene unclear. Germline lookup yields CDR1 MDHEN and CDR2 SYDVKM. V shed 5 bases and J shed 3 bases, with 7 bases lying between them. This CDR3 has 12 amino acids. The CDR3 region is CASSKGDYGYTF. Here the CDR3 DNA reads TGTGCCAGCAGTAAGGGTGACTATGGCTACACCTTC.

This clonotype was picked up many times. The CDR3 sequence: CASSRGDRSNQPQHF. The CDR3 coding sequence is TGTGCCAGCAGCCGGGGGGACAGAAGCAATCAGCCCCAGCATTTT. V is TRBV12-3 or TRBV12-4 and J is TRBJ1-5; TRBD1 agrees at 7 bases. Trimming cost V 6 bases and J 1 base; bases outside gene matches: 6. This CDR3 contains 15 residues.

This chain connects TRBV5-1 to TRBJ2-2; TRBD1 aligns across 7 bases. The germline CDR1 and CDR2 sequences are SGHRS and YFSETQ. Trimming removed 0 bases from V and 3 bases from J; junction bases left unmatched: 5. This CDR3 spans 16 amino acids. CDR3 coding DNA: TGCGCCAGCAGCTTGGCGGGACAGCTTGACACCGGGGAGCTGTTTTTT. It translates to CASSLAGQLDTGELFF. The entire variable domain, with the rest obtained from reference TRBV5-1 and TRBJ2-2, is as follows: KAGVTQTPRYLIKTRGQQVTLSCSPISGHRSVSWYQQTPGQGLQFLFEYFSETQRNKGNFPGRFSGRQFSNSRSEMNVSTLELGDSALYLCASSLAGQLDTGELFFGEGSRLTVL.

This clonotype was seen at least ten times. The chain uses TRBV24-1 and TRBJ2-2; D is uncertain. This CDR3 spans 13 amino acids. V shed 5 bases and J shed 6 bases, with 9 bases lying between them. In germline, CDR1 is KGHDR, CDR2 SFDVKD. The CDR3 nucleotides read TGTGCCACCAGTGGGTATCCAGCCGGGGAGCTGTTTTTT. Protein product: CATSGYPAGELFF.

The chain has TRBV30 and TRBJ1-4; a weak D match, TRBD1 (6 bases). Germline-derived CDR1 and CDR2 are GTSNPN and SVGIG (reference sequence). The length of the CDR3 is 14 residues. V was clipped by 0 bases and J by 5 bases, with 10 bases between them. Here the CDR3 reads CAWSVDRYNEKLFF. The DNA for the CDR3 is TGTGCCTGGAGTGTCGACAGGTACAATGAAAAACTGTTTTTT.

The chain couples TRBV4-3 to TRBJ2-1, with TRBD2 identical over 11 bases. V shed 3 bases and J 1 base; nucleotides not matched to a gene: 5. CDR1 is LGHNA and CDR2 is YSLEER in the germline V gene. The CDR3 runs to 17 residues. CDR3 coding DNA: TGCGCCAGCAGCCACGAAACTAGCGGGAGTTCCTACAATGAGCAGTTCTTC. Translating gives CASSHETSGSSYNEQFF.

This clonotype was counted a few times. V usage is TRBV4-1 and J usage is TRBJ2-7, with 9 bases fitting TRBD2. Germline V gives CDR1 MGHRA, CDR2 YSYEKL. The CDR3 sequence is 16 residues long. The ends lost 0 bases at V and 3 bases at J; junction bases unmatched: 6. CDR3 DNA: TGCGCCAGCAGCCAAGAAAGCCTGACTAGCGGCTACGAGCAGTACTTC. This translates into CASSQESLTSGYEQYF.

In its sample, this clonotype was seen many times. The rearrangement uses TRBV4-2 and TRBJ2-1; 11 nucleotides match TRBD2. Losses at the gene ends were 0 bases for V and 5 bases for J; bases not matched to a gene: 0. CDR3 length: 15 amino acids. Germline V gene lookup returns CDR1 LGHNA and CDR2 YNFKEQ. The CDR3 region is CASSQELAGDNEQFF. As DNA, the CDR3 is TGTGCCAGCAGCCAAGAACTAGCGGGGGACAATGAGCAGTTCTTC.

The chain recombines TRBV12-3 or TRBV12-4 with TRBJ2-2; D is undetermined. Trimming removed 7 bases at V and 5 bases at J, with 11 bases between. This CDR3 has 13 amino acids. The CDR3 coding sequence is TGTGCCAGCACTCCTTTTGGTACCGGGGAGCTGTTTTTT. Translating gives CASTPFGTGELFF.

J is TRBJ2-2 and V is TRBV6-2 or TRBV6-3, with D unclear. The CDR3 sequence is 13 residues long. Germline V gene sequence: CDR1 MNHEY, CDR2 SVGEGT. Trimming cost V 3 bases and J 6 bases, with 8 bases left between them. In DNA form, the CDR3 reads TGTGCCAGCAGTTATTCGATTGCCGGGGAGCTGTTTTTT. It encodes CASSYSIAGELFF.

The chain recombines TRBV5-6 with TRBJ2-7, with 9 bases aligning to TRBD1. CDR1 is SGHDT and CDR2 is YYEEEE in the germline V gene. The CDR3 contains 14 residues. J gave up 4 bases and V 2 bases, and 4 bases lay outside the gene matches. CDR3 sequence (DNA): TGTGCCAGCAGCTTCGGGACAGGGTATTACGAGCAGTACTTC. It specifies CASSFGTGYYEQYF.

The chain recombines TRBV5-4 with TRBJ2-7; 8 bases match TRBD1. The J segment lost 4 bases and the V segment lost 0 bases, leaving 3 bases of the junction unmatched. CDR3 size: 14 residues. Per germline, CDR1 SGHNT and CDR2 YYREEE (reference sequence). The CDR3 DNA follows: TGTGCCAGCAGCTTGGACAGGGGGATGTACGAGCAGTACTTC. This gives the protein CASSLDRGMYEQYF.

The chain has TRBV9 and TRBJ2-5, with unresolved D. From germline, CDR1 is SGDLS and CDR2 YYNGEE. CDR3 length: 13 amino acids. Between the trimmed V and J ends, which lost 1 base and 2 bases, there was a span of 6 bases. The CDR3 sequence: CASSVSRQETQYF. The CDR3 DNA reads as TGTGCCAGCAGCGTATCCAGGCAAGAGACCCAGTACTTC.

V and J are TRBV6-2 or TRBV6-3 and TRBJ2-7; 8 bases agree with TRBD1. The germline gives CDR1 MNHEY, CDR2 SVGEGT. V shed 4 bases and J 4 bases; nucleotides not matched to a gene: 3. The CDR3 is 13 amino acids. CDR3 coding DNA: TGTGCCAGCAGTTGGACAGGGCGGTACGAGCAGTACTTC. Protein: CASSWTGRYEQYF.

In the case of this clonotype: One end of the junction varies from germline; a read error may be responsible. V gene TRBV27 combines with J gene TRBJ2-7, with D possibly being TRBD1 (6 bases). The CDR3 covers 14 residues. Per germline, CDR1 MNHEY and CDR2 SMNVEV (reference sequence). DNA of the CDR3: TGTACCAGCAGTTCGCTACAGGGCCTTAGAGAGCAGTACTTC. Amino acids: CTSSSLQGLREQYF.

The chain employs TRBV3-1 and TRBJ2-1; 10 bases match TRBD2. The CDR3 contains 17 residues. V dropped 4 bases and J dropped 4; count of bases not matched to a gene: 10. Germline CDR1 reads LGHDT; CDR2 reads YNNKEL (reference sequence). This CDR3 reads CASSPRSSGGPYNEQFF. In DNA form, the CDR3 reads TGTGCCAGCAGCCCGCGCTCTAGCGGGGGACCTTACAATGAGCAGTTCTTC.

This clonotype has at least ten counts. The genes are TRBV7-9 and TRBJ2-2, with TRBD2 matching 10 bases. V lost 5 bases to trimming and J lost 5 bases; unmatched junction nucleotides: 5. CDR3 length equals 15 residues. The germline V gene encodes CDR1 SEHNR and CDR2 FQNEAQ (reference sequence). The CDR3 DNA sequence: TGTGCCAGCAGCCTTGTGACTAGCGGGACCGGGGAGCTGTTTTTT. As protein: CASSLVTSGTGELFF.

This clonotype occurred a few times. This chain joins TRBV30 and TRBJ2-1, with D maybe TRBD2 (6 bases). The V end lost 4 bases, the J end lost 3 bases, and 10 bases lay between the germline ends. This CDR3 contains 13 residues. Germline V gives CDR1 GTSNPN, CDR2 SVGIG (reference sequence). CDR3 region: CAWKEGIYNEQFF. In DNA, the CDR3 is TGTGCCTGGAAGGAGGGTATCTACAATGAGCAGTTCTTC.

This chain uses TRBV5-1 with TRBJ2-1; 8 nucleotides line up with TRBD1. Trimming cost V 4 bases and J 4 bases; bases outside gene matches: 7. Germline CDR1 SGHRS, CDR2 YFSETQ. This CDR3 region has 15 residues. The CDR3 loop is CASSHPGQAYNEQFF. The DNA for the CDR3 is TGCGCCAGCAGCCATCCGGGACAGGCATACAATGAGCAGTTCTTC.

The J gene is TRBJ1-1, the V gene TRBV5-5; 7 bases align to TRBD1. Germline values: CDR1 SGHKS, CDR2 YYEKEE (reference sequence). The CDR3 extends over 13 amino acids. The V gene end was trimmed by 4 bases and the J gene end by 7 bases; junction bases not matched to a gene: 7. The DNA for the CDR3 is TGTGCCAGCAGCCCCCGAGACAGGGATGAAGCTTTCTTT. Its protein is CASSPRDRDEAFF.